The clone carrying this T cell receptor beta chain was detected only once. Antigen: not known. One end of the junction fails to match germline, which may point to a read error. Original methodology: Junction-only sequences without quality scores were provided by ImmunoSEQ, so filtering was different. Only in-frame clones appear in the TCRdb table, and some are missing; sequencing was by immunoSEQ multiplex PCR. V and J calls and clone size come straight from that table; D and trimming were deduced from the DNA. The sample records more than 2 million clones, roughly 95% being singletons. The data are from a study of shared clonotypes between healthy human individuals. Overall study: A few men and a couple of women, aged 18 to 49, were donors. Study-level points and caveats: Relative to clonotypes present in all four donors, those not shared had lower generation probabilities.

CDR3 length: 15 residues. The germline V gene encodes CDR1 MNHNS and CDR2 SASEGT. Selected positively for CCR7 and CD45RO-negative, naive CD8 cells excluded terminally differentiated effector memory CD45RA+ cells. This chain uses TRBV6-1 with TRBJ2-2; D ambiguous. The source is a man younger than 35 in good health. Some clones in this sample may be carry-over from other donors' samples. The specimen sequenced was naive CD8+ T cells from PBMCs. CDR3 sequence: CASSEGPSAAGELFF. In DNA form, the CDR3 reads TGTGCCAGCAGCGAAGGCCCCAGTGCCGCCGGGGAGCTGTTTTTT.